The 5 T cell receptor beta chains below were found in one sample sequenced in a study of identical twins. TCRdb processed the 5' RACE reads anew with MiXCR; each CDR3 protein has one entry. This sample has about 290,000 distinct CDR3 sequences; 8% to 9.5% occur once, and the top ten carry 7% to 8.5%. These same records also appear under a second study, on yellow fever vaccine responses in identical twins.

Sequencing was carried out using CD8+ T cells sorted from blood. The source of these receptors is a young woman in good health.

This clonotype was counted ten times or more. The chain couples TRBV2 to TRBJ1-5, with TRBD1 identical over 9 bases. This CDR3 has 17 amino acids. Per the germline V gene, CDR1 is SNHLY and CDR2 is FYNNEI. V shed 6 bases and J 0 bases; nucleotides not matched to a gene: 9. The CDR3 loop is CASSSTPGQGSNQPQHF. The CDR3 nucleotides are TGTGCCAGCAGCTCCACCCCGGGACAGGGTAGCAATCAGCCCCAGCATTTT. Based on the CDR3 plus reference TRBV2 and TRBJ1-5, the full variable domain is EPEVTQTPSHQVTQMGQEVILRCVPISNHLYFYWYRQILGQKVEFLVSFYNNEISEKSEIFDDQFSVERPDGSNFTLKIRSTKLEDSAMYFCASSSTPGQGSNQPQHFGDGTRLSIL.

This clonotype was seen at least ten times. The CDR3 nucleotides are TGTGCCAGCAGCCCCCGGACAGGGGGAGCTTTCTTT. This encodes CASSPRTGGAFF. V and J are TRBV7-9 and TRBJ1-1; TRBD1 agrees at 10 bases. The CDR3 is 12 amino acids. CDR1 SEHNR and CDR2 FQNEAQ come from the germline V gene (reference sequence). The V and J ends lost 5 bases and 10 bases, in that order; junction bases with no gene match: 4.

This clonotype was picked up many times. V gene TRBV9 combines with J gene TRBJ2-7; D call uncertain. Germline V gene data show CDR1 as SGDLS and CDR2 as YYNGEE. This CDR3 has 14 residues. The germline V and J ends were trimmed by 3 bases and 0 bases, with 10 bases remaining between them. CDR3 bases: TGTGCCAGCAGCGAGGGCGGAAGCTCCTACGAGCAGTACTTC. Amino acids: CASSEGGSSYEQYF.

The chain joins TRBV5-1 to TRBJ1-1; TRBD1 agrees at 8 bases. The V segment lost 2 bases and the J segment 4 bases; nucleotides outside the gene matches: 4. The germline V gene has CDR1 SGHRS and CDR2 YFSETQ. The CDR3 length is 14 residues. The CDR3 protein is CASSFGTGSTEAFF. The CDR3 nucleotides read TGCGCCAGCAGCTTCGGGACAGGAAGCACTGAAGCTTTCTTT. The full variable domain, in which reference TRBV5-1 and TRBJ1-1 provide the parts outside the CDR3, is KAGVTQTPRYLIKTRGQQVTLSCSPISGHRSVSWYQQTPGQGLQFLFEYFSETQRNKGNFPGRFSGRQFSNSRSEMNVSTLELGDSALYLCASSFGTGSTEAFFGQGTRLTVV.

This clonotype was counted only a few times. The chain joins TRBV15 to TRBJ2-1, with D perhaps matching TRBD2 (6 bases). There are 16 residues in the CDR3. Germline V gene data show CDR1 as LNHNV and CDR2 as YYDKDF (reference sequence). Trimming took 6 bases from V and 9 from J, leaving 24 bases between them. CDR3 sequence: CATRNREGAGLSEQFF. The CDR3 coding sequence is TGTGCCACCAGAAACAGAGAGGGAGCGGGCCTGTCTGAGCAGTTCTTC.